This T cell receptor beta chain was observed in a study of control samples from healthy donors and cancer patients. Unmatched junction bases numbered 13, after V lost 3 bases and J lost 6 bases. CDR1 and CDR2 from the germline V gene are LNHDA and SQIVND (reference sequence). This CDR3 is 17 amino acids long. Sequencing used immunoSEQ multiplex PCR; TCRdb keeps in-frame clones, though not all of them. Altogether 100,000 to 150,000 clones are present, roughly 92% being singletons, with the ten largest covering 7.8%. Sequenced material: blood. The clonotype comes from a woman between 18 and 30 years old in good health. This chain connects TRBV19 to TRBJ2-3; TRBD2 aligns across 9 bases. The CDR3: CASSIGIRLAAQDTQYF. The CDR3 bases are TGTGCCAGTAGTATCGGAATACGACTAGCGGCCCAGGATACGCAGTATTTT.